The 7 T cell receptor beta chains below all came from one sample that was sequenced in a study of regulatory T cells in long-lasting Graves disease. Stated time point: persistent/refractory GD, antithyroid drugs over 5 years with positive TRAb. Construction of the TCR library relied on RNA isolated from PBMCs. For TCR beta, libraries came from iRepertoire HTBI primers and Arm-PCR of CDR3 regions. TCRdb reprocessed the multiplex PCR reads via MiXCR and lists one record per CDR3 protein. This sample yields roughly 490,000 distinct CDR3 sequences, of which 22% are seen a single time; 13% belongs to the top ten. The sequences come from peripheral blood mononuclear cells (PBMCs), collected when the disease was refractory, from a patient treated with antithyroid drugs. The receptors were sampled from a female donor with Graves disease.

With regard to this clonotype: The conserved final phenylalanine or tryptophan is absent from the CDR3, which likely points to a read error. V and J are TRBV20-1 and TRBJ2-5, with a weak D call TRBD1 (8 bases). Germline CDR1 reads DFQATT; CDR2 reads SNEGSKA (reference sequence). Deletions cut 4 bases from V and 4 bases from J, with 10 bases between. This CDR3 region has 12 residues. CDR3 bases: TGCAGTGCTAACAGGGGGGGAGAGACCCAGTACCTC. This gives the protein CSANRGGETQYL.

This clonotype came up a few times. The chain recombines TRBV5-1 with TRBJ2-3; 10 bases agree with TRBD2. CDR3 length equals 19 residues. Germline V lookup: CDR1 SGHRS, CDR2 YFSETQ. With V trimmed by 0 bases and J by 0 bases, 10 bases remained unmatched. The CDR3 protein is CASSLDASGSTLSTDTQYF. The CDR3 nucleotides are TGCGCCAGCAGCTTGGATGCTAGCGGGAGTACCCTTAGCACAGATACGCAGTATTTT.

The rearrangement links TRBV5-1 to TRBJ1-6; D not resolved. V gave up 4 bases and J gave up 9 bases, with 11 bases separating them. In germline, CDR1 is SGHRS, CDR2 YFSETQ. This CDR3 spans 13 amino acids. The CDR3 region has the DNA TGCGCCAGCAGCCCTGGACCCGGTTCACCCCTCCACTTT. It specifies CASSPGPGSPLHF. The variable domain in full, with the rest retrieved from reference TRBV5-1 and TRBJ1-6, is KAGVTQTPRYLIKTRGQQVTLSCSPISGHRSVSWYQQTPGQGLQFLFEYFSETQRNKGNFPGRFSGRQFSNSRSEMNVSTLELGDSALYLCASSPGPGSPLHFGNGTRLTVT.

This clonotype has at least ten counts. The rearrangement uses TRBV12-3 or TRBV12-4 and TRBJ1-2; D might be TRBD1 (6 bases). This CDR3 is built from 15 residues. The V end lost 6 bases, the J end lost 4 bases, and 18 bases lay between the germline ends. The CDR3 DNA reads as TGTGCCAGCAGCCCGGGGGGGGCTGGTGTCTATGGCTACACCTTC. Translation gives CASSPGGAGVYGYTF.

The chain combines TRBV4-3 with TRBJ2-1, with 9 bases identical to TRBD2. Germline V gene lookup returns CDR1 LGHNA and CDR2 YSLEER. J lost 6 bases, V lost 2 bases, and 5 bases had no gene match. CDR3 length: 15 residues. Written as DNA, the CDR3 is TGCGCCAGCAGCCAATTAGCGGGAGTGGGCAATGAGCAGTTCTTC. Its protein product is CASSQLAGVGNEQFF.

This clonotype was detected many times. The chain employs TRBV7-8 and TRBJ1-2; tentatively, D is TRBD1 (6 bases). Germline CDR1 SGHVS, CDR2 FQNEAQ. Trimming cost V 5 bases and J 4 bases, with 17 bases left between them. The CDR3 sequence is 15 residues long. CDR3 in DNA: TGTGCCAGCAGCGCGGCGGGGGGGCCAGTCTATGGCTACACCTTC. Protein: CASSAAGGPVYGYTF.

The chain employs TRBV19 and TRBJ1-1; 7 positions match TRBD1. Germline CDR1 LNHDA, CDR2 SQIVND (reference sequence). The V gene end was trimmed by 7 bases and the J gene end by 1 base; junction bases not matched to a gene: 18. This CDR3 contains 18 residues. CDR3 residues: CASTRFKRSGTANTEAFF. CDR3 nucleotide sequence: TGTGCCAGTACCCGGTTTAAGCGGTCGGGGACAGCGAACACTGAAGCTTTCTTT.